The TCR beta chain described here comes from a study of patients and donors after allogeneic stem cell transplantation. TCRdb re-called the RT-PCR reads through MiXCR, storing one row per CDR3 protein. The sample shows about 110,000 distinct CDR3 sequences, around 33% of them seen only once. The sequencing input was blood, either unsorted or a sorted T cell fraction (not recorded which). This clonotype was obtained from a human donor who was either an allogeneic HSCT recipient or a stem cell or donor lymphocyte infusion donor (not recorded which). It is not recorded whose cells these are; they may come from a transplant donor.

DNA of the CDR3: TGTGCCAGCAGCTTACAAGCGGATATGAGTGTAGATACGCAGTATTTT. Translated: CASSLQADMSVDTQYF. V gene TRBV7-2 combines with J gene TRBJ2-3, with a tentative D call TRBD2 (5 bases). Between the trimmed V and J ends, which lost 2 bases and 5 bases, there was a span of 17 bases. This CDR3 region has 16 residues. The germline CDR1 and CDR2 sequences are SGHTA and FQGNSA.